One sample yielded the 11 T cell receptor beta chains listed below, sequenced in a study of shared clonotypes between healthy human individuals. Repertoires were generated with immunoSEQ multiplex PCR, while TCRdb's copy carries only in-frame clones and drops some. The repertoire includes some 2.4 million clones, over 85% of them detected once, and 0.35% to 0.45% sits in the top ten. Source material: naive CD4+ T cells from PBMCs. Subset reported: CD45RA+ positively selected. All receptors derive from a man aged 18 to 30 in good health. Some clones in this sample may be carry-over from other donors' samples.

Details on this clone: This CDR3 is also generated by other DNA sequences in the sample. The chain links TRBV5-1 to TRBJ1-1, with D possibly matching TRBD1 (6 bases). Germline V gene sequence: CDR1 SGHRS, CDR2 YFSETQ. V gave up 3 bases and J gave up 3 bases, with 12 bases separating them. The CDR3 runs to 14 residues. As DNA, the CDR3 is TGCGCCAGCAGCTCGACAGGTGCGGACACTGAAGCTTTCTTT. This translates into CASSSTGADTEAFF. Supplemented by reference TRBV5-1 and TRBJ1-1, the full variable domain reads KAGVTQTPRYLIKTRGQQVTLSCSPISGHRSVSWYQQTPGQGLQFLFEYFSETQRNKGNFPGRFSGRQFSNSRSEMNVSTLELGDSALYLCASSSTGADTEAFFGQGTRLTVV.

The chain combines TRBV19 with TRBJ1-5, with D perhaps matching TRBD1 (5 bases). V lost 2 bases and J lost 2, with 13 bases in between. Germline assignment: CDR1 LNHDA and CDR2 SQIVND (reference sequence). The CDR3 sequence is 16 residues long. CDR3 loop: CASSIRRGGGNQPQHF. CDR3 in DNA: TGTGCCAGTAGTATACGTCGGGGGGGAGGCAATCAGCCCCAGCATTTT.

J is TRBJ1-5 and V is TRBV7-2; D gene uncertain. Germline CDR1 and CDR2: SGHTA and FQGNSA. The CDR3 contains 12 residues. Deletions cut 5 bases from V and 6 bases from J, with 8 bases between. The CDR3 nucleotides are TGTGCCAGCAGCCATAATAGTCAGCCCCAGCATTTT. Its protein is CASSHNSQPQHF.

This clone was observed a few times. The V call is TRBV9, the J call TRBJ1-1; D ambiguous. This CDR3 is built from 12 residues. Trimming removed 4 bases from V and 10 bases from J, with 14 bases in between. The V gene's germline CDR1 is SGDLS and CDR2 YYNGEE. DNA of the CDR3: TGTGCCAGCAGCCCGAGACGGTCAGGAGCTTTCTTT. This codes for CASSPRRSGAFF.

Regarding this clone: The same CDR3 can be traced to other DNA sequences in this sample. The V call is TRBV30, the J call TRBJ1-2, with D unresolved. CDR1 and CDR2 from the germline V gene are GTSNPN and SVGIG (reference sequence). Trimming stripped 0 bases from V and 5 bases from J, with 4 bases between. The CDR3 runs to 11 residues. CDR3 sequence (DNA): TGTGCCTGGAGTGTCGTTTATGGCTACACCTTC. Translation gives CAWSVVYGYTF.

V usage is TRBV11-2 and J usage is TRBJ2-1; TRBD2 matches at 14 bases. Per germline, CDR1 SGHAT and CDR2 FQNNGV. V gave up 5 bases and J gave up 9 bases; unmatched junction bases: 18. The CDR3 extends over 19 amino acids. The CDR3 protein is CASSPYAGTSGRIVSEQFF. CDR3 DNA sequence: TGTGCCAGCAGCCCATACGCCGGGACTAGCGGGAGAATTGTTAGTGAGCAGTTCTTC.

The V gene is TRBV6-5, the J gene TRBJ1-3; 10 bases are a match to TRBD1. The V segment lost 6 bases and the J segment 4 bases; nucleotides outside the gene matches: 3. The germline V gene encodes CDR1 MNHEY and CDR2 SVGAGI. This CDR3 spans 14 amino acids. CDR3 sequence: CASRSTGGGNTIYF. In DNA form, the CDR3 reads TGTGCCAGCAGGTCGACAGGGGGCGGAAACACCATATATTTT.

The rearrangement uses TRBV4-1 and TRBJ1-3; 7 bases agree with TRBD1. CDR1 MGHRA and CDR2 YSYEKL come from the germline V gene. V dropped 3 bases and J dropped 2; count of bases not matched to a gene: 7. This CDR3 has 16 amino acids. CDR3 nucleotides: TGCGCCAGCAGCCAGCTCGACAGGGTTGCTGGAAACACCATATATTTT. Protein: CASSQLDRVAGNTIYF.

The CDR3 reads CSVVFRGNEKLFF. The CDR3 nucleotides are TGCAGCGTTGTATTCAGGGGGAACGAAAAACTGTTTTTT. This rearrangement joins TRBV29-1 to TRBJ1-4, with 7 bases aligning to TRBD1. CDR1 and CDR2 (germline): SQVTM, ANQGSEA. Trimming took 4 bases from V and 8 from J; bases not matched to a gene: 7. This CDR3 has 13 residues.

V usage is TRBV28 and J usage is TRBJ2-3; D perhaps matches TRBD2 (7 bases). From germline, CDR1 is MDHEN and CDR2 SYDVKM. This CDR3 region has 15 residues. With 6 bases removed from V and 6 bases from J, the gap between germline ends came to 19 bases. CDR3 protein: CASSSRGGGADTQYF. The CDR3 nucleotides are TGTGCCAGCAGCTCGAGGGGAGGGGGAGCGGATACGCAGTATTTT.

The chain uses TRBV29-1 and TRBJ2-3; D gene unclear. The V end lost 6 bases, the J end lost 1 base, and 17 bases lay between the germline ends. The CDR3 sequence is 15 residues long. The germline V gene has CDR1 SQVTM and CDR2 ANQGSEA. The CDR3 protein is CSVDPSGYGTDTQYF. CDR3 DNA sequence: TGCAGCGTGGACCCCTCCGGGTACGGCACAGATACGCAGTATTTT.